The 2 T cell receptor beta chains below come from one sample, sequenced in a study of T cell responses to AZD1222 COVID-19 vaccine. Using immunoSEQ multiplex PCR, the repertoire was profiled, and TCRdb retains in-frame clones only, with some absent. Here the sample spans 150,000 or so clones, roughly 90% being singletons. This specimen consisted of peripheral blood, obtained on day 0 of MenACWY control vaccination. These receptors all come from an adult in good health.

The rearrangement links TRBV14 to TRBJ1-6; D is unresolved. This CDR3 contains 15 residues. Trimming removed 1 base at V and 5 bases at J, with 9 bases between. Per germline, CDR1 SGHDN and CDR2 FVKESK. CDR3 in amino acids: CASSQVGGNNSPLHF. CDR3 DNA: TGTGCCAGCAGCCAAGTAGGCGGCAATAATTCACCCCTCCACTTT.

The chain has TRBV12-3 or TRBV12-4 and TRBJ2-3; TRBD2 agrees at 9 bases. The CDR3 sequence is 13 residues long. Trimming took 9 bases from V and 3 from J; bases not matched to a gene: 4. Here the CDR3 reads CASKGLATDTQYF. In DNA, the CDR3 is TGTGCCAGTAAGGGACTAGCAACAGATACGCAGTATTTT.